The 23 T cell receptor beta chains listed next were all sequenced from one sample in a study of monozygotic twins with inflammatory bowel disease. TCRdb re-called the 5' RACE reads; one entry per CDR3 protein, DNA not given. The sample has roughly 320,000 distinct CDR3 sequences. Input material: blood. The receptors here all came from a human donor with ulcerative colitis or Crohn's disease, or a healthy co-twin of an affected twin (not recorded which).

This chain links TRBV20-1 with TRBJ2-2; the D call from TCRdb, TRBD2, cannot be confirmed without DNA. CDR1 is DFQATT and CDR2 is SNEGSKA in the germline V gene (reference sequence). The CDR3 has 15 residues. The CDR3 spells CSASRGTSGTGELFF.

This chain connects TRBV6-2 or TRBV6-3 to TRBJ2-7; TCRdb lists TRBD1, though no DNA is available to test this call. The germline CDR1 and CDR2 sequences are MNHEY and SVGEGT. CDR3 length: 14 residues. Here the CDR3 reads CASSLDRGYYEQYF.

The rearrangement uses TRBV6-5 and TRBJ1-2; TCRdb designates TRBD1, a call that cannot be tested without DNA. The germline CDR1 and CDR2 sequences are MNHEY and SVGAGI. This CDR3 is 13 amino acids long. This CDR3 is CASRLQGSYGYTF.

CDR3 protein: CASSTSSSGRSYEQYF. The chain joins TRBV6-2 or TRBV6-3 to TRBJ2-7; TCRdb reports TRBD2, a call that lacks DNA to check it against. Germline V CDR1 and CDR2: MNHEY, SVGEGT. This CDR3 region has 16 residues.

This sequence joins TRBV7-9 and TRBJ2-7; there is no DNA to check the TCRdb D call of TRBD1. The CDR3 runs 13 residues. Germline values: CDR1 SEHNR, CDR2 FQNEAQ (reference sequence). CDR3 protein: CASSSRRGGEQYF.

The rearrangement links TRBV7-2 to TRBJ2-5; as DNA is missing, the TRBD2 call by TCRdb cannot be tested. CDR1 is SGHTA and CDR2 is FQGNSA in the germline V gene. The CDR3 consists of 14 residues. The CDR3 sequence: CASSLAQSRESQYF.

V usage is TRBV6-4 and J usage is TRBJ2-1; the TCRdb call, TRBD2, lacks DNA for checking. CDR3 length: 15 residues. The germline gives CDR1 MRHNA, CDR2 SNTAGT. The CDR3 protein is CASSDSTSGSNEQFF.

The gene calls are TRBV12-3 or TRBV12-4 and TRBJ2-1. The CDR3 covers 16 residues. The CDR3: CASSFSMAASYNEQFF.

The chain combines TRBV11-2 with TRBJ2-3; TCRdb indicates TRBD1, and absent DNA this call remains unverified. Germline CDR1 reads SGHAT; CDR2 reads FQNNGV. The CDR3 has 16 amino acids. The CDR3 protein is CASSVTGTLDTDTQYF.

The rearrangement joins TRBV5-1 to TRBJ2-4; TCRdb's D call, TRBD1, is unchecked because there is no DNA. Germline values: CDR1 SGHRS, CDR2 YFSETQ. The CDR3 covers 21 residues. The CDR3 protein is CASSFAISGEKSRLAKNIQYF.

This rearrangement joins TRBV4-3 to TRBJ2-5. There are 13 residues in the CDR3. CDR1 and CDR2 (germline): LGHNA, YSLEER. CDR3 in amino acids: CASSQDPGETQYF.

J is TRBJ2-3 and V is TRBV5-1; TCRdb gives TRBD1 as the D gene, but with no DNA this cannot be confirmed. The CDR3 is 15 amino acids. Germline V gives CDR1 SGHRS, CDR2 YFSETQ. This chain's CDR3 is CASSLGSGGLDTQYF.

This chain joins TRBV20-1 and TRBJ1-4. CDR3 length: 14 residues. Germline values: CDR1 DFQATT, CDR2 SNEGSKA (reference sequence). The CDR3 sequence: CSARDVEKTEKLFF.

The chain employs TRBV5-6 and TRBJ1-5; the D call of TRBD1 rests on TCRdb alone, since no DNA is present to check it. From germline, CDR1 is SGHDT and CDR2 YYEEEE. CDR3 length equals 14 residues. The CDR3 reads CASSPGHQRQPQHF.

CDR3 sequence reads: CASSPTTETGTYEQYF. The chain carries TRBV18 and TRBJ2-7; the TCRdb call, TRBD1, lacks DNA for checking. CDR3 size: 16 residues. Per germline, CDR1 KGHSH and CDR2 LQKENI.

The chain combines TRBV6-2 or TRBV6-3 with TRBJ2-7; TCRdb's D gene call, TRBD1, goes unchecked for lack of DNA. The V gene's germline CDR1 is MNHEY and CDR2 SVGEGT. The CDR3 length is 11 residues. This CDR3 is CASRGVVEQYF.

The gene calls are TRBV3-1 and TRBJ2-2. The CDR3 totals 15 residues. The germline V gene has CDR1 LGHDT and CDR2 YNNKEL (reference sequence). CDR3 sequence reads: CASSYGQKNTGELFF. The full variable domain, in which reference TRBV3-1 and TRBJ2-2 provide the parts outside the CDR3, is DTAVSQTPKYLVTQMGNDKSIKCEQNLGHDTMYWYKQDSKKFLKIMFSYNNKELIINETVPNRFSPKSPDKAHLNLHINSLELGDSAVYFCASSYGQKNTGELFFGEGSRLTVL.

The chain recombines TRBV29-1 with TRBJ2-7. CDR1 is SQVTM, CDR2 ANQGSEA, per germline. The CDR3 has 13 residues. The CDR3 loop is CSVVNRDSYEQYF.

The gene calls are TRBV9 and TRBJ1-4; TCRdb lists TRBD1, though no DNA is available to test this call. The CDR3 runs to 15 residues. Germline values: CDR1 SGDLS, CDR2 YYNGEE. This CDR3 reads CASSVRGGVNEKLFF.

The CDR3 loop is CSAALDYEQYF. The V gene is TRBV20-1, the J gene TRBJ2-7. This CDR3 spans 11 amino acids. Per the germline V gene, CDR1 is DFQATT and CDR2 is SNEGSKA (reference sequence).

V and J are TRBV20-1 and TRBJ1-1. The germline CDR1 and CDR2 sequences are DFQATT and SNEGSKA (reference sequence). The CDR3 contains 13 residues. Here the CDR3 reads CSANPWGNTEAFF.

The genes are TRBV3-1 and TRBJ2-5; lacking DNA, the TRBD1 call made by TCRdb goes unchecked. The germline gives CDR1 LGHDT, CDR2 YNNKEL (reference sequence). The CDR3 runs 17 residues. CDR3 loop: CASSPRKTGYGGETQYF.

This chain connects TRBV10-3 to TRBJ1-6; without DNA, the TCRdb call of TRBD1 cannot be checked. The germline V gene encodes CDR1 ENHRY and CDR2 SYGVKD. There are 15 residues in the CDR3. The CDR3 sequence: CAISSGAFYNSPLHF.